Sequencing of this T cell receptor (beta chain) was carried out in a study of T cell changes during pregnancy in multiple sclerosis. Profiled with immunoSEQ multiplex PCR; TCRdb holds only in-frame clones, not every one. The table records around 130,000 clones, 93% of them present only once. The CDR3 is made up of 14 amino acids. CDR1 is SGHRS, CDR2 YFSETQ, per germline. V shed 0 bases and J shed 0 bases, with 7 bases lying between them. The J gene is TRBJ2-7, the V gene TRBV5-1; possibly TRBD2 for D (5 bases). Here the sequenced sample was peripheral blood, taken before pregnancy. The TCR originated in a female donor with multiple sclerosis, enrolled in a pregnancy study. Here the CDR3 DNA reads TGCGCCAGCAGCTTGGTAGGGAGCTCCTACGAGCAGTACTTC. The encoded protein is CASSLVGSSYEQYF.